The 17 T cell receptor beta chains below were found in one sample sequenced in a study of shared clonotypes between healthy human individuals. TCRdb's table, derived via immunoSEQ multiplex PCR, lists solely in-frame clones and lacks some. The sample has about 1,500,000 clones, roughly 97% seen once. Sequencing was done on a sample of naive CD4+ T cells sorted from blood. The subset: CD45RA+ positively selected. The receptors were sampled from a man younger than 40 in good health.

The rearrangement uses TRBV28 and TRBJ1-1; possible D gene TRBD1, 5 bases. There are 17 residues in the CDR3. Trimming stripped 7 bases from V and 0 bases from J, with 21 bases between. Germline assignment: CDR1 MDHEN and CDR2 SYDVKM. CDR3 nucleotide sequence: TGTGCCAGCATCCCAGGAGGGGTAGCCAGACTGAACACTGAAGCTTTCTTT. Its protein product is CASIPGGVARLNTEAFF. The full variable domain, in which reference TRBV28 and TRBJ1-1 provide the parts outside the CDR3, is DVKVTQSSRYLVKRTGEKVFLECVQDMDHENMFWYRQDPGLGLRLIYFSYDVKMKEKGDIPEGYSVSREKKERFSLILESASTNQTSMYLCASIPGGVARLNTEAFFGQGTRLTVV.

This clone was seen only once. CDR3 nucleotides: TGTGCCAGTAGTATAGAAACCGGGAAAAGGGGTCAGCCCCAGCATTTT. Its protein is CASSIETGKRGQPQHF. This chain links TRBV19 with TRBJ1-5; possibly TRBD1 for D (5 bases). V lost 0 bases and J lost 6, with 15 bases in between. The CDR3 has 16 amino acids. Germline CDR1 LNHDA, CDR2 SQIVND (reference sequence).

This chain uses TRBV11-3 with TRBJ2-2; 11 bases fit TRBD2. V lost 5 bases and J lost 5; bases outside the gene matches: 4. Germline assignment: CDR1 SGHNT and CDR2 YENEEA. The CDR3 totals 15 residues. CDR3 region: CASSPTSGRTGELFF. As DNA, the CDR3 is TGTGCCAGCAGCCCTACTAGCGGGAGAACCGGGGAGCTGTTTTTT.

V usage is TRBV6-1 and J usage is TRBJ2-3; possibly TRBD1 for D (5 bases). V was trimmed by 1 base and J by 5 bases, leaving 16 bases between them. CDR1 and CDR2 (germline): MNHNS, SASEGT. The CDR3 is 16 residues long. CDR3 region: CASSEGAGKYGDTQYF. CDR3 DNA: TGTGCCAGCAGTGAAGGGGCAGGGAAATATGGAGATACGCAGTATTTT.

The chain recombines TRBV19 with TRBJ1-5; TRBD1 might be the D (6 bases). V dropped 7 bases and J dropped 2 bases, with 18 bases sitting between them. CDR1 and CDR2 from the germline V gene are LNHDA and SQIVND (reference sequence). This CDR3 region has 16 residues. In DNA form, the CDR3 reads TGTGCCAGTACTACAGGGATGAATTTGGGCAATCAGCCCCAGCATTTT. The encoded protein is CASTTGMNLGNQPQHF.

The chain couples TRBV29-1 to TRBJ1-5; D may be TRBD1 (6 bases). CDR3 length: 15 amino acids. V dropped 5 bases and J dropped 0 bases, with 14 bases sitting between them. The germline CDR1 and CDR2 sequences are SQVTM and ANQGSEA. The CDR3 sequence: CSVLTGQDSNQPQHF. In DNA form, the CDR3 reads TGCAGCGTTTTAACGGGACAAGATAGCAATCAGCCCCAGCATTTT.

This chain links TRBV5-5 with TRBJ1-5; D may be TRBD1 (6 bases). CDR3 length equals 18 residues. Trimming stripped 1 base from V and 0 bases from J, with 17 bases between. Germline CDR1 SGHKS, CDR2 YYEKEE (reference sequence). CDR3 sequence (DNA): TGTGCCAGCAGCTTGTACTACCGACAGGACCATAGCAATCAGCCCCAGCATTTT. The encoded protein is CASSLYYRQDHSNQPQHF.

Points on this clone: Distinct nucleotide sequences in the sample also encode this CDR3. V usage is TRBV11-2 and J usage is TRBJ1-1; D not resolved. CDR1 is SGHAT, CDR2 FQNNGV, per germline. The length of the CDR3 is 14 residues. V was shortened by 4 bases and J by 1 base, with 10 bases between the two germline ends. The CDR3 sequence is CASSSTIPNTEAFF. CDR3 DNA sequence: TGTGCCAGCAGCTCGACAATTCCGAACACTGAAGCTTTCTTT.

In regard to this clone: The same CDR3 is also encoded by other DNA sequences in this sample. The chain is built from TRBV28 and TRBJ1-5; D gene unclear. V lost 8 bases to trimming and J lost 7 bases, with 6 bases between them. Germline CDR1 is MDHEN and CDR2 is SYDVKM. This CDR3 has 10 amino acids. The CDR3 is CASGGQPQHF. As DNA, the CDR3 is TGTGCCAGCGGAGGACAGCCCCAGCATTTT.

This clone showed up just once. The CDR3 region is CASSIQGASYNEQFF. CDR3 bases: TGCGCCAGCAGCATACAGGGGGCCTCCTACAATGAGCAGTTCTTC. This rearrangement joins TRBV5-1 to TRBJ2-1; 9 bases align to TRBD1. Trimming at V came to 4 bases and at J to 0 bases, leaving 2 bases not matched to a gene. Germline V gene sequence: CDR1 SGHRS, CDR2 YFSETQ. CDR3 length: 15 residues.

The V gene is TRBV5-4, the J gene TRBJ1-1, with D uncertain. V was shortened by 4 bases and J by 1 base, with 14 bases between the two germline ends. The CDR3 has 15 residues. Per germline, CDR1 SGHNT and CDR2 YYREEE (reference sequence). CDR3: CASSLDLTKNTEAFF. CDR3 bases: TGTGCCAGCAGCCTGGACCTCACCAAGAACACTGAAGCTTTCTTT.

The gene calls are TRBV7-9 and TRBJ1-2; D remains unclear. The CDR3 has 13 amino acids. Germline CDR1 and CDR2: SEHNR and FQNEAQ (reference sequence). Trimming cost V 1 base and J 7 bases, with 10 bases left between them. The CDR3: CASSLGMGGGYTF. The CDR3, as DNA: TGTGCCAGCAGCTTAGGGATGGGTGGTGGCTACACCTTC.

Remarks on this clone: This CDR3 is also generated by other DNA sequences in the sample. The chain is built from TRBV4-3 and TRBJ1-3, with a possible D match to TRBD1 (5 bases). V lost 1 base and J 0 bases, leaving 10 bases between the germline ends. The CDR3 extends over 16 amino acids. Germline V gene sequence: CDR1 LGHNA, CDR2 YSLEER. CDR3 DNA: TGCGCCAGCAGCCAAGTTGGGGGTAGCTCTGGAAACACCATATATTTT. Translating it yields CASSQVGGSSGNTIYF.

This clone has only a few counts. The rearrangement uses TRBV6-6 and TRBJ1-2; D remains unclear. The germline V gene encodes CDR1 MNHNY and CDR2 SVGAGI (reference sequence). This CDR3 contains 12 residues. Trimming took 8 bases from V and 0 from J, leaving 7 bases between them. The CDR3 nucleotides are TGTGCCAGCGGGCGCCCTAACTATGGCTACACCTTC. Its translation is CASGRPNYGYTF.

V gene TRBV9 combines with J gene TRBJ1-4; 9 bases fit TRBD1. This CDR3 is 15 amino acids long. CDR1 SGDLS and CDR2 YYNGEE come from the germline V gene. Trimming removed 3 bases from V and 8 bases from J; junction bases left unmatched: 8. The CDR3 bases are TGTGCCAGCAGCGAGGCACAGGGGGCAGGAGAAAAACTGTTTTTT. It yields the protein CASSEAQGAGEKLFF.

The rearrangement joins TRBV9 to TRBJ2-7, with TRBD1 matching over 7 bases. J lost 0 bases, V lost 0 bases, and 9 bases had no gene match. The CDR3 spans 17 residues. Germline V gives CDR1 SGDLS, CDR2 YYNGEE. The CDR3 DNA reads TGTGCCAGCAGCGTAGAGGGGGCCGGGGCTCTCTCCTACGAGCAGTACTTC. Residues: CASSVEGAGALSYEQYF. Based on the CDR3 plus reference TRBV9 and TRBJ2-7, the full variable domain is DSGVTQTPKHLITATGQRVTLRCSPRSGDLSVYWYQQSLDQGLQFLIQYYNGEERAKGNILERFSAQQFPDLHSELNLSSLELGDSALYFCASSVEGAGALSYEQYFGPGTRLTVT.

The sample holds one count of this clone. This chain connects TRBV19 to TRBJ2-7, with a possible D match to TRBD2 (6 bases). The germline CDR1 and CDR2 sequences are LNHDA and SQIVND (reference sequence). The CDR3 runs 14 residues. Trimming pared 5 bases from V and 7 bases from J, leaving 18 bases between. CDR3 in amino acids: CASSRRDSTLEQYF. The CDR3, as DNA: TGTGCCAGTAGTCGTCGGGACTCAACTCTAGAGCAGTACTTC. The whole variable domain, filled in from reference TRBV19 and TRBJ2-7, reads DGGITQSPKYLFRKEGQNVTLSCEQNLNHDAMYWYRQDPGQGLRLIYYSQIVNDFQKGDIAEGYSVSREKKESFPLTVTSAQKNPTAFYLCASSRRDSTLEQYFGPGTRLTVT.